One sample yielded the 29 T cell receptor beta chains listed below, sequenced in a study of blood T cells in healthy people across ages. With a J-beta primer mix and a sample-barcoded 5' primer, a second PCR ran 7 to 11 cycles. MiXCR, applied by TCRdb to the 5' RACE reads, yields one record per CDR3 protein. The sample yields over a million distinct CDR3 sequences, approximately 40% seen once. Material for sequencing was blood. These receptor sequences come from a woman aged 18-30 years in good health.

This clonotype has at least ten counts. This chain connects TRBV7-9 to TRBJ2-1, with D tentatively TRBD1 (5 bases). CDR1 is SEHNR, CDR2 FQNEAQ, per germline (reference sequence). V shed 6 bases and J shed 6 bases, with 15 bases lying between them. The CDR3 loop spans 14 amino acids. The CDR3 DNA reads TGTGCCAGCAGTCTTCCCTTAGGGGTCAATGAGCAGTTCTTC. Translating it yields CASSLPLGVNEQFF.

The J gene is TRBJ2-3, the V gene TRBV9; TRBD2 agrees at 13 bases. Germline V gives CDR1 SGDLS, CDR2 YYNGEE. The CDR3 consists of 20 residues. V was pared by 4 bases and J by 1 base, with 15 bases of the junction left unmatched. The CDR3 DNA reads TGTGCCAGCAGCCCACACGGGACTAGCGGGGCCTCGTCTCGCACAGATACGCAGTATTTT. Protein sequence: CASSPHGTSGASSRTDTQYF.

With regard to this clonotype: The junction differs from germline at one of its ends, possibly a read error. The genes are TRBV20-1 and TRBJ2-1; TRBD2 matches at 12 bases. The CDR3 length is 16 residues. Germline loops: CDR1 DFQATT, CDR2 SNEGSKA (reference sequence). CDR3 in DNA: TGCAGTGCTAGTTTGGCAACTAGCGGGAGGTACAATGAGCGGTTCTTC. This codes for CSASLATSGRYNERFF.

This chain connects TRBV4-1 to TRBJ1-2, with unresolved D. The germline V and J ends were trimmed by 1 base and 3 bases, with 12 bases remaining between them. CDR1 is MGHRA, CDR2 YSYEKL, per germline. The CDR3 has 15 amino acids. CDR3 protein: CASSQGYSHDYGYTF. In DNA, the CDR3 is TGCGCCAGCAGCCAAGGCTATAGTCACGACTATGGCTACACCTTC.

The chain employs TRBV30 and TRBJ2-3; TRBD2 agrees at 10 bases. After removal of 2 bases from V and 7 bases from J, the junction contained 3 bases not matched to a gene. The CDR3 spans 13 residues. The germline gives CDR1 GTSNPN, CDR2 SVGIG (reference sequence). CDR3 sequence: CAWSSSGSHTQYF. The CDR3 DNA reads TGTGCCTGGAGTTCTAGCGGGAGTCATACGCAGTATTTT.

This clonotype was seen more than once but under ten times. The V call is TRBV7-9, the J call TRBJ1-2; D may be TRBD1 (5 bases). The CDR3 has 14 residues. CDR1 is SEHNR, CDR2 FQNEAQ, per germline (reference sequence). Trimming took off 6 bases at V and 6 bases at J, with 17 bases between the two ends. The CDR3 region has the DNA TGTGCCAGCAGTGACCCGGCAGGGATGAATGGCTACACCTTC. It codes for CASSDPAGMNGYTF.

V and J are TRBV4-2 and TRBJ1-4; no definite D call. CDR1 LGHNA and CDR2 YNFKEQ come from the germline V gene. Trimming pared 0 bases from V and 4 bases from J, leaving 9 bases between. This CDR3 is 15 amino acids long. The CDR3, as DNA: TGTGCCAGCAGCCAAGACCGGGGTATTAATGAAAAACTGTTTTTT. It translates to CASSQDRGINEKLFF.

This clonotype showed up just a few times. This chain uses TRBV29-1 with TRBJ1-2; maybe TRBD1 (5 bases). CDR3 length: 12 amino acids. The germline V and J ends were trimmed by 4 bases and 7 bases, with 13 bases remaining between them. Germline CDR1 and CDR2: SQVTM and ANQGSEA. The CDR3 protein is CSVGGSAVGYTF. The CDR3 DNA reads as TGCAGCGTTGGGGGCTCGGCAGTTGGCTACACCTTC.

This clonotype was detected only a few times. The V and J genes are TRBV7-9 and TRBJ2-1; D is undetermined. The V gene's germline CDR1 is SEHNR and CDR2 FQNEAQ (reference sequence). The CDR3 extends over 16 amino acids. V lost 5 bases, J lost 2 bases, and 16 bases lay in between. The CDR3 DNA is TGTGCCAGCAGCCAATTAAGTGAAGCAACCTACAATGAGCAGTTCTTC. Its protein is CASSQLSEATYNEQFF.

The chain couples TRBV5-1 to TRBJ1-1, with 7 bases lining up with TRBD1. The CDR3 runs to 15 residues. V trimming: 4 bases; J trimming: 2 bases; junction bases outside the gene matches: 8. The germline gives CDR1 SGHRS, CDR2 YFSETQ. The CDR3 DNA reads as TGCGCCAGCAGCGCCCCGGGACAGCCTAACACTGAAGCTTTCTTT. Its translation is CASSAPGQPNTEAFF.

This chain joins TRBV20-1 and TRBJ2-2; 12 nucleotides agree with TRBD2. CDR3 size: 17 residues. Germline lookup yields CDR1 DFQATT and CDR2 SNEGSKA (reference sequence). V lost 5 bases and J lost 2; bases outside the gene matches: 9. CDR3 sequence reads: CSALYTTSGSNTGELFF. Written as DNA, the CDR3 is TGCAGTGCTCTATACACGACTAGCGGGAGTAACACCGGGGAGCTGTTTTTT.

Only a few counts were recorded for this clonotype. The gene calls are TRBV29-1 and TRBJ1-1; TRBD1 aligns across 8 bases. The junction had 2 bases not matched to a gene; V was cut back by 2 bases and J by 0 bases. The length of the CDR3 is 14 residues. Germline CDR1 reads SQVTM; CDR2 reads ANQGSEA. The CDR3 DNA is TGCAGCGTTGAAAACAGGGGGTTGAACACTGAAGCTTTCTTT. It encodes CSVENRGLNTEAFF.

In nucleotides, the CDR3 is TGTGCCAGCAGTTTACTCGGGGCAGGAGAGGGGAAATGTGAAGCTTTCTTT. It specifies CASSLLGAGEGKCEAFF. The genes are TRBV28 and TRBJ1-1; the D gene is possibly TRBD1 (5 bases). The germline V and J ends were trimmed by 2 bases and 7 bases, with 23 bases remaining between them. CDR1 MDHEN and CDR2 SYDVKM come from the germline V gene. This CDR3 has 17 residues. The full variable domain, its missing parts supplied by reference TRBV28 and TRBJ1-1, is DVKVTQSSRYLVKRTGEKVFLECVQDMDHENMFWYRQDPGLGLRLIYFSYDVKMKEKGDIPEGYSVSREKKERFSLILESASTNQTSMYLCASSLLGAGEGKCEAFFGQGTRLTVV.

The chain employs TRBV10-3 and TRBJ1-4, with 8 bases matching TRBD1. The junction had 10 bases not matched to a gene; V was cut back by 2 bases and J by 5 bases. There are 17 residues in the CDR3. Germline CDR1 is ENHRY and CDR2 is SYGVKD. CDR3 protein: CAISEAGQEYRNEKLFF. DNA of the CDR3: TGTGCCATCAGTGAGGCGGGACAGGAGTATCGCAATGAAAAACTGTTTTTT.

The V and J genes are TRBV10-3 and TRBJ2-5; 10 nucleotides agree with TRBD2. The CDR3 covers 17 residues. V shed 2 bases, J shed 5 bases, and the junction held 11 bases outside the gene matches. Looked up from germline, CDR1 is ENHRY and CDR2 is SYGVKD. CDR3 DNA sequence: TGTGCCATCAGTGAGCCGAGAAAGCGGGGGGGTTGGGAGACCCAGTACTTC. Its translation: CAISEPRKRGGWETQYF.

The chain carries TRBV6-1 and TRBJ1-5; possibly TRBD1 for D (6 bases). The CDR3 contains 17 residues. Germline values: CDR1 MNHNS, CDR2 SASEGT. Between the trimmed V and J ends, which lost 5 bases and 4 bases, there was a span of 21 bases. The CDR3 DNA reads as TGTGCCAGCAGTCGTCGATATACAGGGCCTTCGAATCAGCCCCAGCATTTT. This encodes CASSRRYTGPSNQPQHF.

This clonotype has just a few counts. The chain uses TRBV9 and TRBJ1-6; the D is unclear. Germline V CDR1 and CDR2: SGDLS, YYNGEE. The germline V and J ends were trimmed by 2 bases and 7 bases, with 13 bases remaining between them. This CDR3 has 15 residues. The chain's CDR3 is CASSVTVADNSPLHF. The CDR3 DNA reads as TGTGCCAGCAGCGTCACAGTGGCAGACAATTCACCCCTCCACTTT.

The chain employs TRBV6-5 and TRBJ1-6; the match to TRBD1 covers 7 bases. The CDR3 length is 15 residues. With V trimmed by 0 bases and J by 8 bases, 4 bases remained unmatched. The germline gives CDR1 MNHEY, CDR2 SVGAGI. The CDR3 nucleotides read TGTGCCAGCAGTTACTCCCCAGGGGGGGATTCACCCCTCCACTTT. As protein: CASSYSPGGDSPLHF.

This clonotype has just a few counts. The V and J genes are TRBV18 and TRBJ1-2; tentatively, D is TRBD1 (5 bases). V was shortened by 3 bases and J by 6 bases, with 17 bases between the two germline ends. The CDR3 is 15 residues long. The germline gives CDR1 KGHSH, CDR2 LQKENI. The CDR3 is CASSPGAESENGYTF. As DNA, the CDR3 is TGTGCCAGCTCACCCGGGGCTGAGTCGGAAAATGGCTACACCTTC.

The gene calls are TRBV27 and TRBJ1-1, with TRBD1 matching over 7 bases. The CDR3 has 16 amino acids. The V and J ends lost 8 bases and 5 bases, in that order; junction bases with no gene match: 17. Germline CDR1 MNHEY, CDR2 SMNVEV (reference sequence). The CDR3 DNA reads as TGTGCCAGCGGAAAAGGGGGCGCTTTAAGAGGGACTGAAGCTTTCTTT. Its translation is CASGKGGALRGTEAFF.

This clonotype was detected only once. Compared with germline, one end of the junction differs, possibly owing to a read error. This chain links TRBV7-3 with TRBJ1-2; D call uncertain. Germline-derived CDR1 and CDR2 are SGHTA and FQGTGA. The CDR3 spans 15 residues. CDR3 sequence (DNA): TGTGTCAGCAGCTTAGTTGTAGGATCCCGGGATGGCTACACCTTC. It specifies CVSSLVVGSRDGYTF.

V gene TRBV20-1 combines with J gene TRBJ1-2; TRBD1 matches at 12 bases. The CDR3 has 17 residues. The germline CDR1 and CDR2 sequences are DFQATT and SNEGSKA (reference sequence). Unmatched junction bases numbered 10, after V lost 0 bases and J lost 5 bases. CDR3 in amino acids: CSARELGQGATHYGYTF. The CDR3 nucleotides are TGCAGTGCTAGAGAGCTGGGACAGGGGGCGACCCATTATGGCTACACCTTC.

CDR3 DNA sequence: TGTGCCAGCAGCCCGCTCTCTAGCGGGAGTTGGAATGAGCAGTTCTTC. Protein sequence: CASSPLSSGSWNEQFF. This chain uses TRBV14 with TRBJ2-1; 10 bases agree with TRBD2. This CDR3 has 16 residues. The V gene's germline CDR1 is SGHDN and CDR2 FVKESK. With V trimmed by 4 bases and J by 7 bases, 10 bases remained unmatched.

V gene TRBV6-5 combines with J gene TRBJ1-2, with 8 nucleotides matching TRBD1. The germline CDR1 and CDR2 sequences are MNHEY and SVGAGI. Losses at the gene ends were 10 bases for V and 7 bases for J; bases not matched to a gene: 14. This CDR3 has 14 residues. Here the CDR3 DNA reads TGTGCCACTGTACCTACGGGACAGGCTGCTGGCTACACCTTC. Amino acids: CATVPTGQAAGYTF.

This chain uses TRBV20-1 with TRBJ2-1; 9 bases are a match to TRBD2. CDR3 size: 14 residues. From germline, CDR1 is DFQATT and CDR2 SNEGSKA (reference sequence). Trimming at V came to 5 bases and at J to 7 bases, leaving 9 bases not matched to a gene. In DNA, the CDR3 is TGCAGTGCTCCGACTAGCGGAGCCAGTAATGAGCAGTTCTTC. This translates into CSAPTSGASNEQFF.

The chain joins TRBV7-9 to TRBJ2-4; D might be TRBD2 (6 bases). The J call may be mistaken, given a closer DNA end match to TRBJ2-5. CDR1 and CDR2 (germline): SEHNR, FQNEAQ (reference sequence). The CDR3 extends over 15 amino acids. CDR3 in amino acids: CASSLDVGGQETQYF. DNA of the CDR3: TGTGCCAGCAGCTTAGACGTGGGGGGTCAAGAGACCCAGTACTTC.

This clonotype was counted a few times. The rearrangement links TRBV12-3 or TRBV12-4 to TRBJ2-1, with 11 bases that match TRBD2. The CDR3 is 16 residues long. Germline trimming cut 3 bases from V and 2 bases from J; bases unmatched to any gene: 3. The CDR3 DNA reads as TGTGCCAGCAGTTTCTTAGCGGGGGGGCCCTACAATGAGCAGTTCTTC. This sequence encodes CASSFLAGGPYNEQFF.

This clonotype was seen a few times. The chain combines TRBV20-1 with TRBJ2-2; the match to TRBD2 covers 8 bases. Germline lookup yields CDR1 DFQATT and CDR2 SNEGSKA (reference sequence). V lost 1 base and J lost 5; bases outside the gene matches: 3. CDR3 length equals 14 residues. In nucleotides, the CDR3 is TGCAGTGCTAGAGGGAGCGGGGGAACCGGGGAGCTGTTTTTT. Protein product: CSARGSGGTGELFF.

A word on this clonotype: The germline gene is not matched at one end of the junction; a read error may be the cause. CDR3 residues: CASSDSSWDTQYF. In DNA form, the CDR3 reads TGTGCCAGCAGTGACTCGTCTTGGGATACGCAGTATTTT. V is TRBV6-2 or TRBV6-3 and J is TRBJ2-3; D unresolved. The germline CDR1 and CDR2 sequences are MNHEY and SVGEGT. The CDR3 totals 13 residues.